The 26 T cell receptor beta chains below come from one sample, sequenced in a study of sequential checkpoint blockade in melanoma. Sequenced by immunoSEQ multiplex PCR; TCRdb stores in-frame clones only, minus some. The data contain roughly 20,000 clones, roughly 72% of them seen just once; the ten biggest clones take up over 20%. The treatment was: randomized to nivolumab then ipilimumab (arm A) or the reverse (arm B). Source: CD8+ T cells sorted from blood (inferred from file names), taken from a patient given nivolumab and ipilimumab in sequence. Every receptor here comes from a human donor with melanoma.

This clone was counted a few times. This chain connects TRBV9 to TRBJ1-1; D perhaps matches TRBD1 (5 bases). Germline V gene lookup returns CDR1 SGDLS and CDR2 YYNGEE. CDR3 length: 15 residues. V was pared by 4 bases and J by 1 base, with 14 bases between. This CDR3 reads CASSSRDSQNTEAFF. CDR3 sequence (DNA): TGTGCCAGCAGCTCTCGGGACTCCCAGAACACTGAAGCTTTCTTT.

This clone was observed a handful of times. The V gene is TRBV6-5, the J gene TRBJ2-7, with TRBD1 identical over 8 bases. Unmatched junction bases numbered 6, after V lost 5 bases and J lost 3 bases. In germline, CDR1 is MNHEY, CDR2 SVGAGI. The CDR3 length is 14 residues. CDR3 sequence: CASSDGQGGYEQYF. The CDR3 DNA reads as TGTGCCAGCAGTGACGGACAGGGAGGCTACGAGCAGTACTTC.

The genes are TRBV6-6 and TRBJ1-2; 7 bases align to TRBD1. The CDR3 totals 14 residues. V was clipped by 2 bases and J by 7 bases; unmatched bases: 7. Germline CDR1 reads MNHNY; CDR2 reads SVGAGI (reference sequence). CDR3 protein: CASSYEGALLGYTF. CDR3 nucleotides: TGTGCCAGCAGTTACGAGGGGGCCCTTCTTGGCTACACCTTC.

This clone is judged hyperexpanded. CDR3 sequence reads: CASSIGDRFYEQYF. Here the CDR3 DNA reads TGTGCCAGTAGTATAGGGGACAGGTTCTACGAGCAGTACTTC. This rearrangement joins TRBV19 to TRBJ2-7, with 8 positions matching TRBD1. CDR1 is LNHDA, CDR2 SQIVND, per germline (reference sequence). V lost 1 base to trimming and J lost 3 bases; unmatched junction nucleotides: 2. The CDR3 is made up of 14 amino acids.

The rearrangement joins TRBV4-2 to TRBJ2-2; D might be TRBD2 (5 bases). Germline V lookup: CDR1 LGHNA, CDR2 YNFKEQ. V was cut by 5 bases and J by 7 bases, with 20 bases left in between. The CDR3 is made up of 16 amino acids. CDR3 region: CASSLDFEGESGELFF. CDR3 DNA sequence: TGTGCCAGCAGCTTGGATTTCGAGGGTGAGAGCGGGGAGCTGTTTTTT.

The chain combines TRBV7-9 with TRBJ2-7, with D tentatively TRBD1 (5 bases). Germline-derived CDR1 and CDR2 are SEHNR and FQNEAQ (reference sequence). V dropped 4 bases and J dropped 2 bases, with 12 bases sitting between them. This CDR3 is built from 14 residues. The CDR3 DNA reads TGTGCCAGCAGCTCCCCGGGCAGGGCCTACGAGCAGTACTTC. It codes for CASSSPGRAYEQYF.

J is TRBJ2-2 and V is TRBV9, with a tentative D call TRBD1 (6 bases). CDR1 is SGDLS and CDR2 is YYNGEE in the germline V gene. V dropped 0 bases and J dropped 5 bases, with 20 bases sitting between them. The CDR3 spans 18 residues. In DNA form, the CDR3 reads TGTGCCAGCAGCGTAGAGGGGGTGGAGAGGAAAGAGACCGGGGAGCTGTTTTTT. It specifies CASSVEGVERKETGELFF.

Remarks on this clone: Other DNA sequences from this sample encode an identical CDR3 as well. This rearrangement joins TRBV15 to TRBJ1-5; the D is unclear. Germline CDR1 and CDR2: LNHNV and YYDKDF (reference sequence). V gave up 0 bases and J gave up 0 bases, with 3 bases separating them. CDR3 length equals 14 residues. The CDR3 spells CATSRDSSNQPQHF. The CDR3, as DNA: TGTGCCACCAGCAGAGACAGTAGCAATCAGCCCCAGCATTTT.

V gene TRBV6-6 combines with J gene TRBJ1-5; 8 bases match TRBD1. Germline V gene data show CDR1 as MNHNY and CDR2 as SVGAGI (reference sequence). This CDR3 is 16 amino acids long. V lost 4 bases to trimming and J lost 1 base; unmatched junction nucleotides: 6. The CDR3 reads CASSLQGESSNQPQHF. CDR3 bases: TGTGCCAGCAGTTTACAGGGGGAGTCGAGCAATCAGCCCCAGCATTTT.

The chain combines TRBV6-5 with TRBJ2-5, with 7 bases fitting TRBD2. The length of the CDR3 is 13 residues. Germline-derived CDR1 and CDR2 are MNHEY and SVGAGI. V was pared by 2 bases and J by 5 bases, with 2 bases of the junction left unmatched. The CDR3 DNA sequence: TGTGCCAGCAGTTACGTCGGGGGGGAGACCCAGTACTTC. As protein: CASSYVGGETQYF.

The rearrangement uses TRBV7-9 and TRBJ2-7; TRBD1 agrees at 12 bases. Trimming removed 5 bases from V and 1 base from J; junction bases left unmatched: 9. Germline CDR1 is SEHNR and CDR2 is FQNEAQ (reference sequence). This CDR3 is 17 amino acids long. CDR3 loop: CASSPSGQGARSYEQYF. CDR3 sequence (DNA): TGTGCCAGCAGCCCGTCGGGACAGGGGGCGAGGTCCTACGAGCAGTACTTC.

This clone showed up just once. The chain joins TRBV27 to TRBJ1-1; no definite D call. V lost 1 base, J lost 2 bases, and 14 bases lay in between. The CDR3 has 16 residues. From germline, CDR1 is MNHEY and CDR2 SMNVEV (reference sequence). DNA for the CDR3: TGTGCCAGCAGTTTATATTCCGCTGGGCCCAACACTGAAGCTTTCTTT. Amino acid sequence: CASSLYSAGPNTEAFF.

This clone is labeled as medium-sized. The DNA for the CDR3 is TGTGCCAGCAGCTTAGAGACAGGGACCGAGCAGTACTTC. Its protein is CASSLETGTEQYF. V and J are TRBV7-8 and TRBJ2-7; TRBD1 agrees at 7 bases. The length of the CDR3 is 13 residues. Germline V gene lookup returns CDR1 SGHVS and CDR2 FQNEAQ. Trimming cost V 1 base and J 6 bases; bases outside gene matches: 3.

This sequence joins TRBV7-9 and TRBJ2-7; weak D call: TRBD1 (5 bases). V was trimmed by 1 base and J by 6 bases, leaving 13 bases between them. CDR3 length: 14 amino acids. Germline CDR1 reads SEHNR; CDR2 reads FQNEAQ (reference sequence). The CDR3 DNA reads TGTGCCAGCAGCTTAGGAGGCAGGGTAGGCGAGCAGTACTTC. Translation: CASSLGGRVGEQYF.

This clone has a handful of counts. V usage is TRBV6-5 and J usage is TRBJ1-2; D not certain. From germline, CDR1 is MNHEY and CDR2 SVGAGI. Trimming removed 7 bases at V and 4 bases at J, with 10 bases between. The CDR3 sequence is 12 residues long. The CDR3 nucleotides are TGTGCCAGCACCGAAGCGGGCTATGGCTACACCTTC. Translated, it gives CASTEAGYGYTF.

In its sample, this clone was seen a few times. This sequence joins TRBV27 and TRBJ1-5, with TRBD1 matching over 8 bases. The CDR3 totals 15 residues. Per the germline V gene, CDR1 is MNHEY and CDR2 is SMNVEV (reference sequence). The V and J ends lost 7 bases and 0 bases, in that order; junction bases with no gene match: 5. The CDR3 region has the DNA TGTGCCAGCAAATTTGGGACAGGTAGCAATCAGCCCCAGCATTTT. As protein: CASKFGTGSNQPQHF.

The chain combines TRBV6-5 with TRBJ1-1; no clear D gene. The V gene's germline CDR1 is MNHEY and CDR2 SVGAGI. With 6 bases removed from V and 8 bases from J, the gap between germline ends came to 16 bases. This CDR3 has 13 amino acids. The CDR3 protein is CASSYEQRTEAFF. CDR3 sequence (DNA): TGTGCCAGCAGCTACGAACAAAGAACCGAAGCTTTCTTT.

This clone was detected once. This rearrangement joins TRBV6-6 to TRBJ1-5; 8 bases agree with TRBD1. V lost 6 bases to trimming and J lost 7 bases; unmatched junction nucleotides: 8. The length of the CDR3 is 14 residues. Germline V gene lookup returns CDR1 MNHNY and CDR2 SVGAGI (reference sequence). CDR3 in amino acids: CASSLTGVSQPQHF. CDR3 in DNA: TGTGCCAGCAGCTTGACAGGGGTAAGCCAGCCCCAGCATTTT.

This sequence joins TRBV5-1 and TRBJ2-7, with D perhaps TRBD2 (5 bases). CDR1 SGHRS and CDR2 YFSETQ come from the germline V gene. The CDR3 loop spans 16 amino acids. V was clipped by 0 bases and J by 4 bases, with 17 bases between them. The CDR3 region has the DNA TGCGCCAGCAGCTTGGCCCTAGGTCACCGCGGGTACGAGCAGTACTTC. This encodes CASSLALGHRGYEQYF.

J is TRBJ1-1 and V is TRBV6-1; D unresolved. Between the trimmed V and J ends, which lost 2 bases and 8 bases, there was a span of 6 bases. The V gene's germline CDR1 is MNHNS and CDR2 SASEGT. This CDR3 comprises 11 residues. This CDR3 is CASSEIREAFF. The CDR3 DNA sequence: TGTGCCAGCAGTGAAATCCGGGAAGCTTTCTTT.

The rearrangement uses TRBV7-8 and TRBJ1-4; D possibly corresponds to TRBD1 (5 bases). CDR3 length: 13 residues. Germline lookup yields CDR1 SGHVS and CDR2 FQNEAQ. Trimming shortened V by 5 bases and J by 8 bases, and 12 bases separated the two germline ends. CDR3 sequence: CASSHTGGEKLFF. The CDR3 bases are TGTGCCAGCAGCCACACGGGGGGAGAAAAACTGTTTTTT.

J is TRBJ2-7 and V is TRBV10-2, with 10 bases identical to TRBD2. Germline V gives CDR1 WSHSY, CDR2 SAAADI. The CDR3 is 13 amino acids. Trimming at V came to 7 bases and at J to 3 bases, leaving 3 bases not matched to a gene. Here the CDR3 reads CASNPSGGYEQYF. The CDR3 DNA sequence: TGCGCCAGCAACCCTAGCGGGGGCTACGAGCAGTACTTC.

The V call is TRBV11-2, the J call TRBJ1-3; TRBD1 aligns across 7 bases. J was trimmed by 4 bases and V by 2 bases; bases with no gene match: 5. Germline V gene sequence: CDR1 SGHAT, CDR2 FQNNGV. The CDR3 has 15 residues. CDR3: CASSLLQGSGNTIYF. CDR3 sequence (DNA): TGTGCCAGCAGCTTATTACAGGGGTCGGGAAACACCATATATTTT.

The chain employs TRBV6-1 and TRBJ1-2, with D perhaps matching TRBD1 (6 bases). Germline V gene lookup returns CDR1 MNHNS and CDR2 SASEGT. V shed 6 bases and J shed 5 bases, with 19 bases lying between them. This CDR3 is built from 15 residues. The CDR3 reads CASSEWTDRGYGYTF. In nucleotides, the CDR3 is TGTGCCAGCAGCGAGTGGACAGACCGCGGGTATGGCTACACCTTC.

The gene calls are TRBV28 and TRBJ2-7, with 11 bases aligning to TRBD2. Per germline, CDR1 MDHEN and CDR2 SYDVKM. This CDR3 spans 15 amino acids. V was clipped by 1 base and J by 4 bases; unmatched bases: 3. CDR3 nucleotides: TGTGCCAGCAGTTTATTGGCTAGCGGGAGGTACGAGCAGTACTTC. Translated, it gives CASSLLASGRYEQYF. Looking up the rest from reference TRBV28 and TRBJ2-7 gives the full variable domain: DVKVTQSSRYLVKRTGEKVFLECVQDMDHENMFWYRQDPGLGLRLIYFSYDVKMKEKGDIPEGYSVSREKKERFSLILESASTNQTSMYLCASSLLASGRYEQYFGPGTRLTVT.

The gene calls are TRBV7-9 and TRBJ1-5; a weak D match, TRBD1 (6 bases). V was shortened by 5 bases and J by 0 bases, with 17 bases between the two germline ends. CDR3 length: 17 residues. Germline V gene sequence: CDR1 SEHNR, CDR2 FQNEAQ (reference sequence). Here the CDR3 reads CASSATQGSHSNQPQHF. The CDR3 DNA is TGTGCCAGCAGCGCCACACAGGGCAGCCATAGCAATCAGCCCCAGCATTTT.